Listed here are 8 T cell receptor beta chains from one sample, sequenced in a study of OX40 agonist ivuxolimab in advanced cancers. Data came from immunoSEQ multiplex PCR; TCRdb stores just in-frame clones and leaves some out. Altogether 70,000 or so clones are present, 85% to 90% being singletons, with the ten largest covering 2% to 2.5%. This sample comprised CD4+ or CD8+ T cells sorted from blood, obtained in a trial of the OX40 agonist ivuxolimab. These receptor sequences come from an adult with an advanced solid tumor such as melanoma, head and neck, liver or kidney cancer.

CDR3 sequence (DNA): TGTGCCAGCAGTCTACCAGGGGATGGCTACACCTTC. Translation gives CASSLPGDGYTF. This chain uses TRBV28 with TRBJ1-2; possible D gene TRBD1, 6 bases. This CDR3 has 12 residues. Trimming cost V 5 bases and J 6 bases, with 10 bases left between them. Germline assignment: CDR1 MDHEN and CDR2 SYDVKM.

The rearrangement uses TRBV5-1 and TRBJ2-3, with TRBD2 matching 11 bases. J gave up 2 bases and V 5 bases, and 7 bases lay outside the gene matches. Germline V CDR1 and CDR2: SGHRS, YFSETQ. This CDR3 region has 16 residues. For the CDR3, the DNA is TGCGCCAGCAGAGACGGGACTAGCGGAACCACAGATACGCAGTATTTT. Translating gives CASRDGTSGTTDTQYF.

The CDR3 region has the DNA TGTGCCAGCAGCTCCGGGACTAGCGGGAGGACCGAAGAGACCCAGTACTTC. Protein sequence: CASSSGTSGRTEETQYF. The chain is built from TRBV7-2 and TRBJ2-5, with TRBD2 identical over 15 bases. CDR3 length: 17 amino acids. The J segment lost 3 bases and the V segment lost 4 bases, leaving 6 bases of the junction unmatched. Germline CDR1 and CDR2: SGHTA and FQGNSA.

The chain uses TRBV6-5 and TRBJ2-3, with TRBD2 as a possible D gene (5 bases). The CDR3 runs to 11 residues. Germline V lookup: CDR1 MNHEY, CDR2 SVGAGI. The germline V and J ends were trimmed by 5 bases and 5 bases, with 5 bases remaining between them. CDR3 DNA: TGTGCCAGCAGTCGGGGAGATACGCAGTATTTT. This encodes CASSRGDTQYF.

The rearrangement uses TRBV27 and TRBJ2-1, with TRBD2 matching 9 bases. Trimming removed 3 bases from V and 4 bases from J; junction bases left unmatched: 7. Germline-derived CDR1 and CDR2 are MNHEY and SMNVEV (reference sequence). The CDR3 extends over 16 amino acids. The DNA for the CDR3 is TGTGCCAGCAGTTTTTCCGGACTAGCGTTGTACAATGAGCAGTTCTTC. Protein: CASSFSGLALYNEQFF.

This clone was observed once. This chain joins TRBV5-4 and TRBJ2-3; 8 bases are a match to TRBD2. Germline V gene lookup returns CDR1 SGHNT and CDR2 YYREEE (reference sequence). The length of the CDR3 is 14 residues. Trimming took 7 bases from V and 4 from J; bases not matched to a gene: 8. CDR3: CASREGGQPDTQYF. The CDR3 region has the DNA TGTGCCAGCCGGGAGGGGGGGCAACCAGATACGCAGTATTTT.

The chain is built from TRBV18 and TRBJ1-4; D possibly corresponds to TRBD1 (5 bases). CDR3 length equals 13 residues. From germline, CDR1 is KGHSH and CDR2 LQKENI. V lost 6 bases and J lost 5, with 10 bases in between. The CDR3 DNA sequence: TGTGCCAGCTCCCTAGGGGAGAATGAAAAACTGTTTTTT. It translates to CASSLGENEKLFF. Complete variable domain (other parts from reference TRBV18 and TRBJ1-4): NAGVMQNPRHLVRRRGQEARLRCSPMKGHSHVYWYRQLPEEGLKFMVYLQKENIIDESGMPKERFSAEFPKEGPSILRIQQVVRGDSAAYFCASSLGENEKLFFGSGTQLSVL.

CDR3 protein: CATGTGGWANYGYTF. DNA for the CDR3: TGTGCCACGGGGACGGGAGGATGGGCTAACTATGGCTACACCTTC. This rearrangement joins TRBV28 to TRBJ1-2; a weak D match, TRBD1 (5 bases). This CDR3 comprises 15 residues. Per the germline V gene, CDR1 is MDHEN and CDR2 is SYDVKM. V gave up 10 bases and J gave up 0 bases, with 18 bases separating them.